This TCR beta chain was observed in a study of neurological immune-mediated disorders. Looking at the study overall: Relapsing-remitting patients made up most of the 34 multiple sclerosis patients, and secondary progressive patients made up 3.

Losses at the gene ends were 1 base for V and 9 bases for J; bases not matched to a gene: 1. Germline V gene data show CDR1 as SGDLS and CDR2 as YYNGEE. The CDR3 is made up of 14 amino acids. 5'RACE employing 10-nucleotide random UMIs yielded the cDNA. TCRdb itself ran the 5' RACE reads through MiXCR, one entry per CDR3 protein. The sample lists roughly 60,000 distinct CDR3 sequences; about 3.5% were seen once. Study-wide points: The study found no CDR3 amino acid sequences shared by expanded clones across subjects, suggesting private repertoires in all groups.

In this sample, this clonotype turned up many times. As yet, its antigen is unknown. This TCR was sampled from a woman in her forties or fifties with multiple sclerosis. Sequenced sample: PBMCs. The V and J genes are TRBV9 and TRBJ2-1; 13 positions agree with TRBD2. CDR3 sequence reads: CASSVRTSGSEQFF. In DNA, the CDR3 is TGTGCCAGCAGCGTACGGACTAGCGGGAGTGAGCAGTTCTTC.